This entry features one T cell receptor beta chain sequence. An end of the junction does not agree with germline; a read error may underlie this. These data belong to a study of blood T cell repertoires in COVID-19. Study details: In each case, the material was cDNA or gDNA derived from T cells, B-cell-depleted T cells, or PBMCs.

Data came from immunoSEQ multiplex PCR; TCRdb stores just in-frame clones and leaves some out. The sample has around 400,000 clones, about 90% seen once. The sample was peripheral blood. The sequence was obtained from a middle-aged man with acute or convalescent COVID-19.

The DNA for the CDR3 is TGTGCCAGCAGTGTATCACAGGGATTAGGGCCCCAGCATTTT. Translating it yields CASSVSQGLGPQHF. The chain has TRBV27 and TRBJ1-5, with TRBD1 as a possible D gene (6 bases). Germline CDR1 is MNHEY and CDR2 is SMNVEV (reference sequence). The length of the CDR3 is 14 residues.